Presented here are 14 T cell receptor beta chains from one specimen sequenced in a study of T cells after somatic rescue of genetic block. Profiled with immunoSEQ multiplex PCR; TCRdb holds only in-frame clones, not every one. The sample lists 70,000 to 95,000 clones, around 89% occurring once. The source material was peripheral blood mononuclear cells (PBMCs). The source of these receptors is a woman aged 18-29 years.

This chain links TRBV4-1 with TRBJ2-7; 8 positions agree with TRBD1. Germline CDR1 MGHRA, CDR2 YSYEKL. V trimming: 4 bases; J trimming: 3 bases; junction bases outside the gene matches: 8. The CDR3 contains 15 residues. The CDR3 DNA reads as TGCGCCAGCAGCCTCCGACAGGGGCCAAACTACGAGCAGTACTTC. Translation gives CASSLRQGPNYEQYF.

The rearrangement links TRBV11-3 to TRBJ1-2; D call uncertain. CDR1 SGHNT and CDR2 YENEEA come from the germline V gene. V lost 6 bases and J lost 2, with 10 bases in between. The CDR3 sequence is 13 residues long. This CDR3 reads CASSQQQNYGYTF. The DNA of the CDR3 is TGTGCCAGCAGTCAACAGCAAAACTATGGCTACACCTTC. The variable domain in full, with the rest retrieved from reference TRBV11-3 and TRBJ1-2, is EAGVVQSPRYKIIEKKQPVAFWCNPISGHNTLYWYLQNLGQGPELLIRYENEEAVDDSQLPKDRFSAERLKGVDSTLKIQPAELGDSAVYLCASSQQQNYGYTFGSGTRLTVV.

The chain employs TRBV18 and TRBJ1-4; 8 positions agree with TRBD1. With V trimmed by 8 bases and J by 0 bases, 2 bases remained unmatched. This CDR3 comprises 14 residues. Germline loops: CDR1 KGHSH, CDR2 LQKENI. The CDR3 here is CASATGATNEKLFF. As DNA, the CDR3 is TGTGCCAGCGCGACAGGGGCAACTAATGAAAAACTGTTTTTT.

The chain carries TRBV6-5 and TRBJ2-2; D not resolved. The CDR3 sequence is 12 residues long. From germline, CDR1 is MNHEY and CDR2 SVGAGI. Trimming left V 7 bases short and J 2 bases short, with 5 bases between. CDR3 protein: CASTKNTGELFF. The DNA for the CDR3 is TGTGCCAGCACTAAAAACACCGGGGAGCTGTTTTTT.

The rearrangement links TRBV4-1 to TRBJ2-6; TRBD1 matches 8 bases. Germline V gene lookup returns CDR1 MGHRA and CDR2 YSYEKL. There are 13 residues in the CDR3. V was pared by 6 bases and J by 15 bases, with 10 bases of the junction left unmatched. The CDR3, as DNA: TGCGCCAGCAGAGAGACAGGGGACCCCCACCTGACTTTC. Translation gives CASRETGDPHLTF.

V is TRBV28 and J is TRBJ1-1; no clear D. V lost 4 bases and J lost 5, with 11 bases in between. This CDR3 contains 13 residues. The germline V gene encodes CDR1 MDHEN and CDR2 SYDVKM. CDR3 sequence: CASSSDLVTEAFF. In DNA form, the CDR3 reads TGTGCCAGCAGTTCCGACCTTGTGACTGAAGCTTTCTTT.

The gene calls are TRBV6-1 and TRBJ1-5, with a tentative D call TRBD1 (6 bases). The CDR3 contains 16 residues. CDR1 is MNHNS and CDR2 is SASEGT in the germline V gene. V lost 4 bases and J lost 0, with 13 bases in between. The CDR3 loop is CASSGTVASSNQPQHF. The CDR3 bases are TGTGCCAGCAGTGGGACAGTAGCTAGTAGCAATCAGCCCCAGCATTTT.

Comment on this clone: Other DNA sequences in this specimen translate into the identical CDR3. The CDR3 loop is CASSFSGYSYEQYF. The CDR3 DNA is TGTGCCAGCAGTTTTTCAGGGTACTCCTACGAGCAGTACTTC. The chain recombines TRBV27 with TRBJ2-7, with D possibly TRBD1 on 5 matching bases. The CDR3 length is 14 residues. Trimming cost V 3 bases and J 0 bases, with 9 bases left between them. Germline V gene sequence: CDR1 MNHEY, CDR2 SMNVEV (reference sequence).

The CDR3 spells CASSLNRGGKREAFF. As DNA, the CDR3 is TGTGCCAGCAGCTTAAACAGGGGAGGCAAGAGGGAAGCTTTCTTT. The V call is TRBV7-2, the J call TRBJ1-1; 7 bases fit TRBD1. The CDR3 is made up of 15 amino acids. Unmatched junction bases numbered 11, after V lost 2 bases and J lost 8 bases. Germline V gene data show CDR1 as SGHTA and CDR2 as FQGNSA.

J is TRBJ2-3 and V is TRBV6-1; no definite D call. CDR1 MNHNS and CDR2 SASEGT come from the germline V gene. This CDR3 spans 14 amino acids. V was clipped by 8 bases and J by 1 base, with 13 bases between them. The CDR3 nucleotides read TGTGCCAGCGCCCCCGGGCAGGGCACAGATACGCAGTATTTT. Protein product: CASAPGQGTDTQYF.

This clone showed up just once. The chain is built from TRBV30 and TRBJ1-4; possible D gene TRBD1, 5 bases. The ends were cut back, 2 bases at V and 0 bases at J, with 10 bases in the middle. Germline loops: CDR1 GTSNPN, CDR2 SVGIG (reference sequence). The CDR3 runs 15 residues. CDR3 amino acids: CAWSRGLATNEKLFF. The CDR3 DNA reads as TGTGCCTGGAGTAGGGGACTTGCAACTAATGAAAAACTGTTTTTT. Full variable domain (remainder filled in from reference TRBV30 and TRBJ1-4): SQTIHQWPATLVQPVGSPLSLECTVEGTSNPNLYWYRQAAGRGLQLLFYSVGIGQISSEVPQNLSASRPQDRQFILSSKKLLLSDSGFYLCAWSRGLATNEKLFFGSGTQLSVL.

This rearrangement joins TRBV9 to TRBJ2-7; 7 bases fit TRBD1. Germline V gives CDR1 SGDLS, CDR2 YYNGEE. The CDR3 is 13 amino acids. Trimming removed 4 bases from V and 3 bases from J; junction bases left unmatched: 4. The CDR3 coding sequence is TGTGCCAGCAGCCGACAGGGCAACTACGAGCAGTACTTC. Amino acid sequence: CASSRQGNYEQYF.

The chain links TRBV29-1 to TRBJ2-6, with D possibly TRBD1 on 5 matching bases. V gave up 4 bases and J gave up 0 bases, with 19 bases separating them. The germline gives CDR1 SQVTM, CDR2 ANQGSEA. This CDR3 has 18 amino acids. In DNA, the CDR3 is TGCAGCGTTGGAGACAGATCTCCCCATCTCTCTGGGGCCAACGTCCTGACTTTC. Encoded protein: CSVGDRSPHLSGANVLTF.

This clone was picked up one time. The CDR3 region has the DNA TGTGCCAGCAGTGAATCCAGGGGGCTCCATGGCTACACCTTC. Its protein is CASSESRGLHGYTF. The chain links TRBV2 to TRBJ1-2; 8 nucleotides align to TRBD1. CDR1 is SNHLY, CDR2 FYNNEI, per germline. V trimming: 2 bases; J trimming: 6 bases; junction bases outside the gene matches: 5. The CDR3 is 14 amino acids.